One and the same sample provided the 32 T cell receptor beta chains below, sequenced in a study of T cell responses to AZD1222 COVID-19 vaccine. Data came from immunoSEQ multiplex PCR; TCRdb stores just in-frame clones and leaves some out. The sample has around 140,000 clones; 70% to 90% are singletons. The specimen was peripheral blood, collected 28 days after the second AZD1222 dose. The receptors here all came from an adult who received the AZD1222 COVID-19 vaccine.

The chain combines TRBV24-1 with TRBJ1-2; D may be TRBD1 (5 bases). CDR1 and CDR2 (germline): KGHDR, SFDVKD. Trimming pared 6 bases from V and 4 bases from J, leaving 11 bases between. The CDR3 consists of 13 residues. Written as DNA, the CDR3 is TGTGCCACCAGTCAGGGTGAAATCTATGGCTACACCTTC. Protein: CATSQGEIYGYTF.

Concerning this clone: Other DNA sequences in this sample translate to the same CDR3. V and J are TRBV11-2 and TRBJ2-1; tentative D call: TRBD2 (5 bases). Per germline, CDR1 SGHAT and CDR2 FQNNGV. The CDR3 is 11 residues long. Trimming pared 5 bases from V and 9 bases from J, leaving 8 bases between. DNA for the CDR3: TGTGCCAGCAGCCTAGCCGGTGAGCAGTTCTTC. Its protein is CASSLAGEQFF.

This clone was seen more than once but under ten times. This chain joins TRBV5-4 and TRBJ1-2; 10 bases agree with TRBD1. Germline assignment: CDR1 SGHNT and CDR2 YYREEE (reference sequence). V trimming: 4 bases; J trimming: 6 bases; junction bases outside the gene matches: 6. CDR3 length equals 14 residues. This CDR3 reads CASSPGQGVNGYTF. The CDR3 DNA is TGTGCCAGCAGCCCTGGACAGGGGGTGAATGGCTACACCTTC. Together with reference TRBV5-4 and TRBJ1-2, the CDR3 gives the full variable domain: ETGVTQSPTHLIKTRGQQVTLRCSSQSGHNTVSWYQQALGQGPQFIFQYYREEENGRGNFPPRFSGLQFPNYSSELNVNALELDDSALYLCASSPGQGVNGYTFGSGTRLTVV.

V usage is TRBV4-2 and J usage is TRBJ1-1, with D tentatively TRBD1 (5 bases). Germline V lookup: CDR1 LGHNA, CDR2 YNFKEQ. V was shortened by 3 bases and J by 5 bases, with 13 bases between the two germline ends. The CDR3 length is 14 residues. The CDR3 is CASSQPGRETEAFF. CDR3 DNA sequence: TGTGCCAGCAGCCAGCCGGGACGCGAGACTGAAGCTTTCTTT.

The chain employs TRBV6-5 and TRBJ1-1; TRBD1 matches at 9 bases. There are 13 residues in the CDR3. Trimming took 6 bases from V and 4 from J; bases not matched to a gene: 3. Germline-derived CDR1 and CDR2 are MNHEY and SVGAGI. The CDR3 region is CASSRTGATEAFF. CDR3 bases: TGTGCCAGCAGCCGGACAGGGGCCACTGAAGCTTTCTTT.

This clone was recorded only once. The chain has TRBV19 and TRBJ1-3; TRBD1 matches at 8 bases. V lost 4 bases to trimming and J lost 4 bases; unmatched junction nucleotides: 9. Germline V gives CDR1 LNHDA, CDR2 SQIVND (reference sequence). This CDR3 is 16 amino acids long. The chain's CDR3 is CASSTLQGGGGNTIYF. DNA of the CDR3: TGTGCCAGTAGTACCTTACAGGGGGGGGGAGGAAACACCATATATTTT.

The rearrangement uses TRBV4-1 and TRBJ1-5; 8 bases align to TRBD1. V gave up 1 base and J gave up 0 bases; unmatched junction bases: 2. The CDR3 consists of 16 residues. Germline CDR1 MGHRA, CDR2 YSYEKL. The CDR3 DNA follows: TGCGCCAGCAGCCAAGGGACAGGGTATAGCAATCAGCCCCAGCATTTT. Protein: CASSQGTGYSNQPQHF.

The chain recombines TRBV9 with TRBJ1-2; D may be TRBD1 (5 bases). Germline assignment: CDR1 SGDLS and CDR2 YYNGEE. There are 15 residues in the CDR3. V lost 3 bases to trimming and J lost 2 bases, with 14 bases between them. The CDR3 spells CASSAQAGTNYGYTF. CDR3 DNA: TGTGCCAGCAGCGCTCAGGCGGGGACCAACTATGGCTACACCTTC.

The chain couples TRBV28 to TRBJ2-3; 9 bases match TRBD2. CDR1 MDHEN and CDR2 SYDVKM come from the germline V gene. Losses at the gene ends were 2 bases for V and 6 bases for J; bases not matched to a gene: 6. This CDR3 spans 15 amino acids. The CDR3 loop is CASSLGGGVKDTQYF. The CDR3 DNA sequence: TGTGCCAGCAGTTTAGGCGGGGGGGTCAAGGATACGCAGTATTTT.

Of note for this clone: The sample carries other DNA sequences with the same CDR3. The genes are TRBV18 and TRBJ2-5; D tentatively reads TRBD1 or TRBD2 (5 bases each). Trimming removed 1 base from V and 2 bases from J, with 5 bases in between. Per the germline V gene, CDR1 is KGHSH and CDR2 is LQKENI. This CDR3 has 13 residues. DNA of the CDR3: TGTGCCAGCTCACCACGGGGGCAAGAGACCCAGTACTTC. Protein product: CASSPRGQETQYF.

This rearrangement joins TRBV2 to TRBJ2-3; 8 nucleotides line up with TRBD2. There are 15 residues in the CDR3. Germline V lookup: CDR1 SNHLY, CDR2 FYNNEI. V was clipped by 4 bases and J by 4 bases; unmatched bases: 7. CDR3 sequence (DNA): TGTGCCAGCAGTGTTCGGCGGGGGGATTCAGATACGCAGTATTTT. This translates into CASSVRRGDSDTQYF.

The rearrangement uses TRBV27 and TRBJ1-2; D perhaps matches TRBD1 (6 bases). The CDR3 spans 13 residues. Germline CDR1 and CDR2: MNHEY and SMNVEV (reference sequence). Trimming removed 4 bases at V and 4 bases at J, with 10 bases between. Here the CDR3 DNA reads TGTGCCAGCAGTTCGGGGACACCCTATGGCTACACCTTC. This gives the protein CASSSGTPYGYTF.

The chain has TRBV14 and TRBJ1-6; D is unresolved. The V gene's germline CDR1 is SGHDN and CDR2 FVKESK. V lost 0 bases and J lost 7, with 7 bases in between. The CDR3 has 14 amino acids. CDR3 region: CASSQEHRNSPLHF. DNA for the CDR3: TGTGCCAGCAGCCAAGAACACAGAAATTCACCCCTCCACTTT.

This sequence joins TRBV10-3 and TRBJ1-5; D might be TRBD1 (5 bases). The CDR3 consists of 13 residues. Trimming took off 5 bases at V and 6 bases at J, with 11 bases between the two ends. CDR1 and CDR2 from the germline V gene are ENHRY and SYGVKD. CDR3 nucleotide sequence: TGTGCCATCAGTTCAGGGCAGCCTCAGCCCCAGCATTTT. Translating it yields CAISSGQPQPQHF.

The rearrangement uses TRBV11-2 and TRBJ1-4, with 7 bases matching TRBD1. The CDR3 totals 15 residues. Germline assignment: CDR1 SGHAT and CDR2 FQNNGV. With 5 bases clipped from V and 8 bases from J, the junction kept 11 bases outside the gene matches. CDR3 loop: CASSAQQGLGEKLFF. CDR3 nucleotides: TGTGCCAGCAGCGCCCAACAGGGGCTTGGGGAAAAACTGTTTTTT.

Comments on this clone: Other DNA sequences in the sample encode the same CDR3. The chain has TRBV28 and TRBJ1-6; no definite D call. CDR1 and CDR2 from the germline V gene are MDHEN and SYDVKM. The CDR3 runs to 12 residues. V dropped 3 bases and J dropped 7 bases, with 4 bases sitting between them. CDR3 sequence: CASSLGNSPLHF. The CDR3 DNA sequence: TGTGCCAGCAGTTTGGGAAATTCACCCCTCCACTTT.

V is TRBV6-5 and J is TRBJ2-7, with 7 bases matching TRBD1. The V gene end was trimmed by 4 bases and the J gene end by 3 bases; junction bases not matched to a gene: 9. CDR1 is MNHEY, CDR2 SVGAGI, per germline. The CDR3 covers 15 residues. This CDR3 reads CASSSWGPGGYEQYF. The DNA of the CDR3 is TGTGCCAGCAGTTCTTGGGGGCCAGGGGGCTACGAGCAGTACTTC.

The chain has TRBV18 and TRBJ1-6; weak D call: TRBD1 (5 bases). Germline loops: CDR1 KGHSH, CDR2 LQKENI. With 3 bases removed from V and 5 bases from J, the gap between germline ends came to 11 bases. The CDR3 totals 15 residues. CDR3 in amino acids: CASSPPGRDNSPLHF. The CDR3 bases are TGTGCCAGCTCACCTCCGGGACGAGATAATTCACCCCTCCACTTT.

The chain couples TRBV10-2 to TRBJ1-5; D not certain. The CDR3 contains 14 residues. Deletions cut 3 bases from V and 5 bases from J, with 11 bases between. The germline V gene has CDR1 WSHSY and CDR2 SAAADI. The CDR3 DNA reads TGCGCCAGCAGTGAAATCAGATTTGATCAGCCCCAGCATTTT. This sequence encodes CASSEIRFDQPQHF.

This clone was seen a single time. This chain joins TRBV27 and TRBJ1-2, with 7 positions matching TRBD1. J was trimmed by 7 bases and V by 8 bases; bases with no gene match: 16. Per germline, CDR1 MNHEY and CDR2 SMNVEV (reference sequence). The CDR3 is 15 amino acids. The DNA of the CDR3 is TGTGCCAGCGGAAGGTCAGGGGGGGGTTCTTCTGGCTACACCTTC. It encodes CASGRSGGGSSGYTF.

This chain links TRBV4-2 with TRBJ1-4, with 9 bases matching TRBD1. The V and J ends lost 4 bases and 5 bases, in that order; junction bases with no gene match: 5. The CDR3 sequence is 15 residues long. Per the germline V gene, CDR1 is LGHNA and CDR2 is YNFKEQ. The CDR3, as DNA: TGTGCCAGCAGCCCCCCAACAGGGGGCAATGAAAAACTGTTTTTT. It specifies CASSPPTGGNEKLFF.

The rearrangement joins TRBV21-1 to TRBJ1-1. TRBV21-1 is flagged as a pseudogene. The CDR3 is 16 amino acids. The DNA for the CDR3 is TGTGCCAGCAGCAAAGTCCCTAGGAAGGGAGACACTGAAGCTTTCTTT. It codes for CASSKVPRKGDTEAFF.

The chain carries TRBV28 and TRBJ1-2; D unresolved. The CDR3 is 14 residues long. Between the trimmed V and J ends, which lost 7 bases and 10 bases, there was a span of 22 bases. CDR1 and CDR2 from the germline V gene are MDHEN and SYDVKM. CDR3 region: CASTLRSSVIAYTF. For the CDR3, the DNA is TGTGCCAGCACCCTCCGGAGCTCAGTAATCGCCTACACCTTC.

The gene calls are TRBV15 and TRBJ1-4; D gene ambiguous. Looked up from germline, CDR1 is LNHNV and CDR2 is YYDKDF (reference sequence). V lost 0 bases and J 8 bases, leaving 16 bases between the germline ends. The CDR3 consists of 16 residues. For the CDR3, the DNA is TGTGCCACCAGCAGAGATTTGGTCACAGCAGGAGAAAAACTGTTTTTT. It codes for CATSRDLVTAGEKLFF.

This clone appeared a single time. This chain joins TRBV5-1 and TRBJ2-1; 7 nucleotides line up with TRBD2. CDR1 and CDR2 from the germline V gene are SGHRS and YFSETQ. The J segment lost 2 bases and the V segment lost 4 bases, leaving 3 bases of the junction unmatched. CDR3 length: 14 residues. The CDR3 sequence is CASSSGMAYNEQFF. The CDR3 DNA sequence: TGCGCCAGCAGCAGCGGGATGGCCTACAATGAGCAGTTCTTC. The full variable domain, completed using reference TRBV5-1 and TRBJ2-1, is KAGVTQTPRYLIKTRGQQVTLSCSPISGHRSVSWYQQTPGQGLQFLFEYFSETQRNKGNFPGRFSGRQFSNSRSEMNVSTLELGDSALYLCASSSGMAYNEQFFGPGTRLTVL.

This clone was seen only once. V usage is TRBV18 and J usage is TRBJ2-1; D call uncertain. The CDR3 has 12 residues. Germline lookup yields CDR1 KGHSH and CDR2 LQKENI. V dropped 6 bases and J dropped 0 bases, with 3 bases sitting between them. DNA for the CDR3: TGTGCCAGCTCTCCCTCCTACAATGAGCAGTTCTTC. Amino acid sequence: CASSPSYNEQFF.

The rearrangement links TRBV21-1 to TRBJ1-6; the table's D call, TRBD1, has no DNA check behind it. TRBV21-1 is a documented pseudogene. The CDR3 spans 15 residues. This CDR3 is CASSHQGEVDSPLHF. CDR3 bases: TGTGCCAGCAGCCATCAGGGGGAGGTGGATTCACCCCTCCACTTT.

The chain couples TRBV29-1 to TRBJ1-3; D might be TRBD1 (5 bases). Trimming cost V 5 bases and J 5 bases, with 13 bases left between them. Per germline, CDR1 SQVTM and CDR2 ANQGSEA. There are 13 residues in the CDR3. The CDR3 loop is CSVSGLYRNTIYF. The DNA of the CDR3 is TGCAGCGTTTCGGGACTTTACCGAAACACCATATATTTT.

The chain links TRBV27 to TRBJ1-1, with D unclear. Germline-derived CDR1 and CDR2 are MNHEY and SMNVEV (reference sequence). V was clipped by 3 bases and J by 3 bases, with 11 bases between them. CDR3 length: 14 amino acids. CDR3 coding DNA: TGTGCCAGCAGTTTGGCAGGCCGTGACACTGAAGCTTTCTTT. Encoded protein: CASSLAGRDTEAFF.

The chain employs TRBV7-6 and TRBJ1-1; D gene unclear. V was shortened by 4 bases and J by 8 bases, with 11 bases between the two germline ends. Germline CDR1 and CDR2: SGHVS and FNYEAQ. The CDR3 is made up of 12 amino acids. The CDR3 reads CASSSGPDEAFF. The CDR3 coding sequence is TGTGCCAGCAGCTCCGGGCCAGACGAAGCTTTCTTT.

The chain joins TRBV5-1 to TRBJ2-5; 11 bases agree with TRBD2. Germline V lookup: CDR1 SGHRS, CDR2 YFSETQ. The junction had 5 bases not matched to a gene; V was cut back by 3 bases and J by 4 bases. The CDR3 loop spans 15 amino acids. CDR3 region: CASSSQLAGGETQYF. For the CDR3, the DNA is TGCGCCAGCAGCTCCCAGCTAGCGGGGGGAGAGACCCAGTACTTC.

V gene TRBV20-1 combines with J gene TRBJ1-2, with a tentative D call TRBD1 (6 bases). The CDR3 loop spans 17 amino acids. Germline V gene sequence: CDR1 DFQATT, CDR2 SNEGSKA (reference sequence). With 3 bases removed from V and 0 bases from J, the gap between germline ends came to 20 bases. CDR3 sequence: CSASGGAAGQANYGYTF. The CDR3 coding sequence is TGCAGTGCTAGTGGGGGGGCTGCTGGACAAGCTAACTATGGCTACACCTTC.